The entry below gives a single T cell receptor (beta chain) sequence along with its context. Its antigen is not identified. Use of 60 Vbeta and 13 Jbeta primers characterized the PCR. The assay was immunoSEQ multiplex PCR, and TCRdb's table has in-frame clones only and misses some. The profile shows fewer than 140,000 clones, 65% to 80% of them singletons. V shed 3 bases and J shed 0 bases, with 11 bases lying between them. This CDR3 is 16 amino acids long. CDR1 is LGHNA and CDR2 is YSLEER in the germline V gene. This sample is part of a study of cytomegalovirus exposure and HLA in healthy donors. Across the whole study: In an early release, HLA-typed donors contributed approximately 82 million unique TCR sequences. Overall study findings and caveats: Cytomegalovirus-associated TCR beta chains were listed, numbering some 180.

This clonotype originated in a male donor in good health and CMV-seropositive. Material for sequencing was PBMCs. The chain joins TRBV4-3 to TRBJ1-4; perhaps TRBD1 as D (6 bases). This CDR3 is CASSQRTAATNEKLFF. The CDR3 nucleotides are TGCGCCAGCAGCCAGCGGACAGCTGCAACTAATGAAAAACTGTTTTTT.